This T cell receptor (beta chain) was identified during a study of T cell responses to AZD1222 COVID-19 vaccine. For the study at large: Pooling of second doses given at about 4 or about 12 weeks was done. Broader study findings: The study identified only five to seven AZD1222 recipients as seropositive at baseline. The breadth and depth of Spike-specific TCRs increased once two AZD1222 doses had been given. Sampled repertoires all dated from after the peak T cell response.

With 2 bases removed from V and 6 bases from J, the gap between germline ends came to 7 bases. The germline V gene encodes CDR1 MNHNY and CDR2 SVGAGI (reference sequence). The length of the CDR3 is 13 residues. Sequenced by immunoSEQ multiplex PCR; TCRdb stores in-frame clones only, minus some. The sample has roughly 100,000 clones, roughly 90% seen once. As for this clone: Its cognate antigen is unknown.

The V and J genes are TRBV6-6 and TRBJ2-2; D not resolved. This clonotype was obtained from an adult in good health. The sequencing used peripheral blood, collected on day 0 of AZD1222 vaccination. CDR3 sequence: CASSYPESGELFF. CDR3 nucleotides: TGTGCCAGCAGTTACCCTGAGTCCGGGGAGCTGTTTTTT.